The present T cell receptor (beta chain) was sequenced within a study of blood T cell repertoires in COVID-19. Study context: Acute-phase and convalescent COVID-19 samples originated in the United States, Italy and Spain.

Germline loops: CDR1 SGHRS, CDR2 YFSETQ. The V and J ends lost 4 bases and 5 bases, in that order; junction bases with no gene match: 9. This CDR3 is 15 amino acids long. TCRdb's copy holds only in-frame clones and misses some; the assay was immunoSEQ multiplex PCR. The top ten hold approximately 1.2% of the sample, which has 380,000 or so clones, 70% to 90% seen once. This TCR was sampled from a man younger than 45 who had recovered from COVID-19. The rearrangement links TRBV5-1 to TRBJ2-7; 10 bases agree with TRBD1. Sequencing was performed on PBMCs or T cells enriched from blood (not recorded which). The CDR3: CASSTGDRGTNEQYF. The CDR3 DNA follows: TGCGCCAGCAGCACCGGGGACAGGGGAACCAACGAGCAGTACTTC.